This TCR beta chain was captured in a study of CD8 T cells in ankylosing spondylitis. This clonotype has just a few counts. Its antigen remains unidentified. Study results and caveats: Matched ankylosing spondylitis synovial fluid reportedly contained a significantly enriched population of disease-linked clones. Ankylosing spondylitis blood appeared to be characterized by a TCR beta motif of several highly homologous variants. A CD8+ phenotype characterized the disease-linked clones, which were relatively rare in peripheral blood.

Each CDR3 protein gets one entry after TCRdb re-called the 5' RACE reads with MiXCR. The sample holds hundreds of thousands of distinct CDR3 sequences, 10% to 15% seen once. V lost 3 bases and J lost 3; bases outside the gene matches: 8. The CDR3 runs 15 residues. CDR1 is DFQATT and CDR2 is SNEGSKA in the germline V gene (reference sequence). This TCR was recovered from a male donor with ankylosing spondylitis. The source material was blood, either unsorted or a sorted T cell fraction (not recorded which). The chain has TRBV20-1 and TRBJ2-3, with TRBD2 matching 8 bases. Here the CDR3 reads CSARRREVDTDTQYF. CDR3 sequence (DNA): TGCAGTGCTAGGCGGCGGGAGGTCGATACAGATACGCAGTATTTT.